This TCR beta chain is from a study of cytomegalovirus exposure and HLA in healthy donors. Study-wide results and caveats: Using a false discovery rate of 0.05, a later analysis showed that approximately 17,000 TCR beta sequences were associated with HLA alleles. One variant, a missense change in DCLRE1C, was linked in a later analysis to TCR beta V- and J-gene trimming.

A few counts support this clone. Its specificity is unknown. Healthy people donating bone marrow made up the donors. J lost 2 bases, V lost 3 bases, and 5 bases had no gene match. Germline V lookup: CDR1 SGHTA, CDR2 FQGTGA. The CDR3 sequence is 16 residues long. The primer mix had 60 Vbeta and 13 Jbeta primers. The method was immunoSEQ multiplex PCR; TCRdb's version includes in-frame clones alone and lacks a portion of them. The top ten clones hold about 2.7% of a sample with some 170,000 clones, about 75% of them seen once. The specimen sequenced was PBMCs. The chain has TRBV7-3 and TRBJ1-1, with 11 bases aligning to TRBD1. The sequence was collected from a woman aged 50 to 60 in good health and CMV-seropositive. The CDR3 loop reads CASSFFGQGANTEAFF. As DNA, the CDR3 is TGTGCCAGCAGCTTTTTCGGACAGGGGGCTAACACTGAAGCTTTCTTT.